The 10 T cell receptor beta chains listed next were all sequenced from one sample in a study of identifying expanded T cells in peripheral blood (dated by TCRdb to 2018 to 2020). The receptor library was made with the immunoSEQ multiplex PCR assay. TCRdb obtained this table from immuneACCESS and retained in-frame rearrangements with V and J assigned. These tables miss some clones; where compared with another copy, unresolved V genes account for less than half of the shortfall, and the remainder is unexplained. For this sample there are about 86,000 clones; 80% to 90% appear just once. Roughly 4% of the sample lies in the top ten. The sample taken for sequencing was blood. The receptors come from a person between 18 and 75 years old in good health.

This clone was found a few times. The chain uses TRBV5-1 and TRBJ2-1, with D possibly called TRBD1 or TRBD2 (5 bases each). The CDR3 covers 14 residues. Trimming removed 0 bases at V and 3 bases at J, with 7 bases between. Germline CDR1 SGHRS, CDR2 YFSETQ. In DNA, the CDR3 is TGCGCCAGCAGCTTGGGGGACCTCTACAATGAGCAGTTCTTC. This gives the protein CASSLGDLYNEQFF.

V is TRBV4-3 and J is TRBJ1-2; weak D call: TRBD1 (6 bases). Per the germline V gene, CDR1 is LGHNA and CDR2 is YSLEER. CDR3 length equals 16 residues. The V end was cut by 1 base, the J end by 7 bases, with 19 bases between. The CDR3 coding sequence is TGCGCCAGCAGCCAAGTCCGGGGGCCCGAGGCGGGTGGCTACACCTTC. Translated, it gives CASSQVRGPEAGGYTF.

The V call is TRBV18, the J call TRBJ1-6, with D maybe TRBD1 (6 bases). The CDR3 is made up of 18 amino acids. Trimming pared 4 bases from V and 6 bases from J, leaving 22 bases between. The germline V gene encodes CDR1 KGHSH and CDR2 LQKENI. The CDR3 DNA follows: TGTGCCAGCTCACTACAACAGCCTCTTGGGGGCCTTAATTCACCCCTCCACTTT. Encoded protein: CASSLQQPLGGLNSPLHF.

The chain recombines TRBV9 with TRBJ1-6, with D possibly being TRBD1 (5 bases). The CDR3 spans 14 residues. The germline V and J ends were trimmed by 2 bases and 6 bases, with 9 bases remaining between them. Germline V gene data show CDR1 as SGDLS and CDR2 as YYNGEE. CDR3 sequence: CASSVGPTNSPLHF. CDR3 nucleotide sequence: TGTGCCAGCAGCGTGGGACCGACTAATTCACCCCTCCACTTT.

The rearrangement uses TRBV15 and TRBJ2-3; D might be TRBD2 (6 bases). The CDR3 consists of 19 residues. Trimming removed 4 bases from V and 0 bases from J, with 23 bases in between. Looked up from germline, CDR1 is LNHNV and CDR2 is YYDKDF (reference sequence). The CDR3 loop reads CATSTTAPIRGLSTDTQYF. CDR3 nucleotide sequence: TGTGCCACCAGCACCACAGCACCGATCCGGGGGTTAAGCACAGATACGCAGTATTTT.

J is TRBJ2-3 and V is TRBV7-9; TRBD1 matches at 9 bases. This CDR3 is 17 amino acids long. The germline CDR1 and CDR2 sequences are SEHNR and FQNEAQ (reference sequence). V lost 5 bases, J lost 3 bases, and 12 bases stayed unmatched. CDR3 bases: TGTGCCAGCAGCCCCGGGACAGGGACGGGGGGAACAGATACGCAGTATTTT. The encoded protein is CASSPGTGTGGTDTQYF. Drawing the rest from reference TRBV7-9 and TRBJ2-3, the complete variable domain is DTGVSQNPRHKITKRGQNVTFRCDPISEHNRLYWYRQTLGQGPEFLTYFQNEAQLEKSRLLSDRFSAERPKGSFSTLEIQRTEQGDSAMYLCASSPGTGTGGTDTQYFGPGTRLTVL.

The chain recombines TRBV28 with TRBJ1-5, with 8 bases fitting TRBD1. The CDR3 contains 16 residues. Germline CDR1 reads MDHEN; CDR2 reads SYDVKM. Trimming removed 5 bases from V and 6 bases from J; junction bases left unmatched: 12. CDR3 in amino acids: CASSPHDRGWGQPQHF. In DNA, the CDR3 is TGTGCCAGCAGTCCCCACGACAGGGGTTGGGGTCAGCCCCAGCATTTT.

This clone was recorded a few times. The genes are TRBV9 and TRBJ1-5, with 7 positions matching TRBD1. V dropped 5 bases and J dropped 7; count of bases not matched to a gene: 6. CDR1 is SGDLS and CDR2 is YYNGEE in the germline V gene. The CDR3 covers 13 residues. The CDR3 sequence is CASSDRVDQPQHF. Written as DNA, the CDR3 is TGTGCCAGCAGTGACAGGGTGGACCAGCCCCAGCATTTT.

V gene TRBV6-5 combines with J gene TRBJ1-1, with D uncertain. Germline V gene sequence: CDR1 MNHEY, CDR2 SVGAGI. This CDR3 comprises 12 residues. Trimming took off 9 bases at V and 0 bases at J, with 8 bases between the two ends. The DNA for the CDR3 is TGTGCCAGACGGACTCTGAACACTGAAGCTTTCTTT. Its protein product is CARRTLNTEAFF.

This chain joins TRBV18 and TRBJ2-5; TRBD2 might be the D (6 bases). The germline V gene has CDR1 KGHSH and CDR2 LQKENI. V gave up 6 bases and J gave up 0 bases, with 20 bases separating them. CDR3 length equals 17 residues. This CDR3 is CASSPPAIAAYQETQYF. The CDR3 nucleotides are TGTGCCAGCTCTCCCCCTGCGATAGCGGCGTACCAAGAGACCCAGTACTTC. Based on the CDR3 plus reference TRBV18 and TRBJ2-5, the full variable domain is NAGVMQNPRHLVRRRGQEARLRCSPMKGHSHVYWYRQLPEEGLKFMVYLQKENIIDESGMPKERFSAEFPKEGPSILRIQQVVRGDSAAYFCASSPPAIAAYQETQYFGPGTRLLVL.